This T cell receptor (beta chain) was identified during a study of blood T cells in healthy people across ages. With a J-beta primer mix and a sample-barcoded 5' primer, a second PCR ran about 6 to 11 cycles. TCRdb recomputed calls from the 5' RACE reads with MiXCR, one row per CDR3 protein. The sample holds around 1,100,000 distinct CDR3 sequences, roughly two fifths seen once. CDR1 and CDR2 from the germline V gene are ENHRY and SYGVKD. CDR3 length: 12 amino acids. The V end was cut by 10 bases, the J end by 5 bases, with 13 bases between. Peripheral blood, roughly 9.3 milliliters per donor, was collected.

This chain links TRBV10-3 with TRBJ2-3; possibly TRBD2 for D (6 bases). The sample taken for sequencing was blood. This TCR was sampled from a man in his late teens or twenties in good health. For the CDR3, the DNA is TGTGCCAGCGCCGGAGGGAAAGATACGCAGTATTTT. Translation gives CASAGGKDTQYF.